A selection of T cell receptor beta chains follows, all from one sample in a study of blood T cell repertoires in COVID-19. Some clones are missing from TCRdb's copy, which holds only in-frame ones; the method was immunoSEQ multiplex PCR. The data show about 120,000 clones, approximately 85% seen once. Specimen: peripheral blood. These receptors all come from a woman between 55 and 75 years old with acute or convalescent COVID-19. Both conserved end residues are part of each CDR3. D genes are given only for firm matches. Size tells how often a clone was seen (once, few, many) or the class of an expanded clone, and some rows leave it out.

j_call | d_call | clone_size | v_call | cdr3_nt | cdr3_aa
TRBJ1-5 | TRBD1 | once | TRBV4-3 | TGCGCCAGCAGCCTAGTGACAGGGATTAATCAGCCCCAGCATTTT | CASSLVTGINQPQHF
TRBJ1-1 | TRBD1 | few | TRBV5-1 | TGCGCCAGCAGCTTGGACAGGGGAAACACTGAAGCTTTCTTT | CASSLDRGNTEAFF
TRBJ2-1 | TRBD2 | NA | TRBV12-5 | TGTGCTAGTGGTTTGGTACGGTCTAGCGGGGGAGAGTTCTTC | CASGLVRSSGGEFF
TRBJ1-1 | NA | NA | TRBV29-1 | TGCAGCGTTGGACACGGGGACACTGAAGCTTTCTTT | CSVGHGDTEAFF
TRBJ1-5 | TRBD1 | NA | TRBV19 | TGTGCCAGTAGTTCCCCCGGGACAGCAAATCAGCCCCAGCATTTT | CASSSPGTANQPQHF
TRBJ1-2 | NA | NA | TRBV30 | TGTGCCTGGAGTGTACAGCAGGGGAGTTGGGGCTATGGCTACACCTTC | CAWSVQQGSWGYGYTF
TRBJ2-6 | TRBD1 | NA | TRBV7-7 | TGTGCCAGCAGCACCCCCCGGGGGGACAGGGGCCCCTCTGGGGCCAACGTCCTGACTTTC | CASSTPRGDRGPSGANVLTF
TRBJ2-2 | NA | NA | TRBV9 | TGTGCCAGCAGCGTAGCCAGTGCCGGGGAGCTGTTTTTT | CASSVASAGELFF
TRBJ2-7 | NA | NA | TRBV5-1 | TGCGCCAGCAGCTCCAGGGGCGGGGGTTACGAGCAGTACTTC | CASSSRGGGYEQYF
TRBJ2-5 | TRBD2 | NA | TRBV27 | TGTGCCAGCAGTTTAGACCCCCGGACTAGCGGGGTCCAAGAGACCCAGTACTTC | CASSLDPRTSGVQETQYF
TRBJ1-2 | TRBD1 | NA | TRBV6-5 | TGTGCCAGCCAACCGGGACAGGGGTACGGCTACACCTTC | CASQPGQGYGYTF
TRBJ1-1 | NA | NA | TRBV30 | TGTGCCTGGACAAGAGGCCAGAGGAACACTGAAGCTTTCTTT | CAWTRGQRNTEAFF
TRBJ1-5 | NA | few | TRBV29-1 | TGCAGCGCCCGAGGGAGTTCGAATCAGCCCCAGCATTTT | CSARGSSNQPQHF
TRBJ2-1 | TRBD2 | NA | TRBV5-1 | TGCGCCAGCAGCTCTGGACTAGCGGCCAATGAGCAGTTCTTC | CASSSGLAANEQFF
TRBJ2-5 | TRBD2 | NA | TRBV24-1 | TGTGCCACCAGTGATCCCGCATCGAGCGGGGGTGATGAGACCCAGTACTTC | CATSDPASSGGDETQYF
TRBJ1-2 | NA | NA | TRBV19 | TGTGCCAGCCTTCGAGGGGACGAAGGGGGCTATGGCTACACCTTC | CASLRGDEGGYGYTF
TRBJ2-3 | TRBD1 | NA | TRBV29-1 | TGCAGCATCGCCCTAGGGACAGGGGATCTAGATACGCAGTATTTT | CSIALGTGDLDTQYF
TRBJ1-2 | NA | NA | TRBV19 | TGTGCCAGTAGTAAAGTACTCCAGGAAATTTATGGCTACACCTTC | CASSKVLQEIYGYTF
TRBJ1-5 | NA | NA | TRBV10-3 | TGTGCCATCAGTGAGTCGATACAAAATAGCAATCAGCCCCAGCATTTT | CAISESIQNSNQPQHF
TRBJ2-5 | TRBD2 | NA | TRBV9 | TGTGCCAGCAGCCTGACTAGCGGGGGGGCCGCGGAGACCCAGTACTTC | CASSLTSGGAAETQYF
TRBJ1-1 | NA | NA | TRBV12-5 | TGTGCTAGTGGTTTCGGAGGGAACACTGAAGCTTTCTTT | CASGFGGNTEAFF
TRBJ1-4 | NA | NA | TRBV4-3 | TGCGCCAGCAGCCAAGGGGCAAGGACAACTAATGAAAAACTGTTTTTT | CASSQGARTTNEKLFF
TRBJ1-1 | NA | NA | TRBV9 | TGTGCCAGCAGCCTGACAGACACTGAAGCTTTCTTT | CASSLTDTEAFF
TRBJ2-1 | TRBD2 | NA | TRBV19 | TGTGCCAGTAATGTCGGGGGGGCCGATGAGCAGTTCTTC | CASNVGGADEQFF
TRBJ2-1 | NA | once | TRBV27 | TGTGCCACCCGCAGTCCTCCTCACGGGAACCACAATGAGCAGTTCTTC | CATRSPPHGNHNEQFF
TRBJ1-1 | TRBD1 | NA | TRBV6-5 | TGTGCCAGCAGTTACGGACAGGGCGTTTTGAACACTGAAGCTTTCTTT | CASSYGQGVLNTEAFF
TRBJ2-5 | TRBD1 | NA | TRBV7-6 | TGTGCCAGCAGCTTAGCGACAGGGGGCACAGAGACCCAGTACTTC | CASSLATGGTETQYF
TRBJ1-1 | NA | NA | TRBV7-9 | TGTGCCAGCAGCTTATACAGGGTTAGGGACACTGAAGCTTTCTTT | CASSLYRVRDTEAFF
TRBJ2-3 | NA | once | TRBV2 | TGTGCCAGCAGCAAGACCCAGGCGGGGAATATTAATACGCAGTATTTT | CASSKTQAGNINTQYF
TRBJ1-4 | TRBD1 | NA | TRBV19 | TGTGCCAGTTCCGACAGGGCTTTTAATGAAAAACTGTTTTTT | CASSDRAFNEKLFF
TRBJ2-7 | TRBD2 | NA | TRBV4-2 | TGTGCCAGCAGCGCGCGGGGGGGTCTCTACGAGCAGTACTTC | CASSARGGLYEQYF
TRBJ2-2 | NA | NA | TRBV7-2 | TGTGCCAGCAGCTTAGTCGGGACAACGAACACCGGGGAGCTGTTTTTT | CASSLVGTTNTGELFF
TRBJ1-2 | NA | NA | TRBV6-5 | TGTGCCAGCAGTTACGACAGTTTCTATGGCTACACCTTC | CASSYDSFYGYTF
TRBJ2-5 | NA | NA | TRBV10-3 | TGTGCCATCAGTGAGGGAGGGGAAGAGACCCAGTACTTC | CAISEGGEETQYF
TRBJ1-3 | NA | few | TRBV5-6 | TGTGCCAGCAGCTCACAAGGGGTGGACACCATATATTTT | CASSSQGVDTIYF
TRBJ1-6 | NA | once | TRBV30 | TGTGCCTGGAGTTACCAAAGGGGGGGTGCTTCACCCCTCCACTTT | CAWSYQRGGASPLHF
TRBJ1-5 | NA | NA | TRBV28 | TGTGCCAGCAGTTTCTGGCGGCTCAGCGGTGGGCAGCCCCAGCATTTT | CASSFWRLSGGQPQHF
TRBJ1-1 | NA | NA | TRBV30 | TGTGCCTGGAGGTCATTGGGCCTGAACACTGAAGCTTTCTTT | CAWRSLGLNTEAFF
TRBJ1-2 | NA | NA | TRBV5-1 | TGCGCCAGCATGGGAGGGGAATCCTATGGCTACACCTTC | CASMGGESYGYTF